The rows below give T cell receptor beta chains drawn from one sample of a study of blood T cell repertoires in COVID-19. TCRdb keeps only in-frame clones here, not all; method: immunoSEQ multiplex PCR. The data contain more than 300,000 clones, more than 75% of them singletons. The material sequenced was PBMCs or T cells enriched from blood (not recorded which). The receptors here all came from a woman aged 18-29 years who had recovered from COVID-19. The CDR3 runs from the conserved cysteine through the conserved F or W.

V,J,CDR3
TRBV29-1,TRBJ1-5,CSARGDRGQPQHF
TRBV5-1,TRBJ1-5,CASSSAGDSNQPQHF
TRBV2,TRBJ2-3,CASSVRGGDTQYF
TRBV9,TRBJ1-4,CASSVGHGRGSSNEKLFF
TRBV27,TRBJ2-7,CASSLGQFYEQYF
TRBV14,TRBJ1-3,CASSQSTSGNTIYF
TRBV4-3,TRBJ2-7,CASSQDLAGASYEQYF
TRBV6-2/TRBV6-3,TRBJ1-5,CASSHTTGYSNLPQHF
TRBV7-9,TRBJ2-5,CASSTHRGKPGETQYF
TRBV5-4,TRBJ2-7,CASSLVQGAGEQYF
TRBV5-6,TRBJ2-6,CASSLRGTGANVLTF
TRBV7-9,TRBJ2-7,CASSPGQGNSEQYF
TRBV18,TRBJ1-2,CASSPGPGYGYTF
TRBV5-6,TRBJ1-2,CASSLGGQGNYGYTF
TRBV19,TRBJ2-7,CASSIGGRGRHEQYF
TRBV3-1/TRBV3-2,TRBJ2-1,CASSPLWGGVNNEQFF
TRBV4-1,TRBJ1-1,CASSLDAGRTEAFF
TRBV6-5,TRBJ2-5,CASSPGTAQETQYF
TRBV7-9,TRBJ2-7,CASSLDRDEQYF
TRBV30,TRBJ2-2,CAWEGYRIPGELFF
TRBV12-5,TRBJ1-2,CASGGPMGQAYGYTF
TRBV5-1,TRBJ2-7,CASSFVAGEQYF
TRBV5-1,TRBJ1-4,CASSGSGGEKLFF
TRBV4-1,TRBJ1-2,CASSQVGGGHGYTF
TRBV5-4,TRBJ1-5,CASSFAGPEQPQHF
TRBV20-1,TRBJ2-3,CSASSTGGRTDTQYF
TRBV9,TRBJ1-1,CASSVVSYIREAEAFF
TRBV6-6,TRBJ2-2,CASSPTDRVSPPPGELFF